The 6 T cell receptor beta chains below all came from one sample that was sequenced in a study of CD8 T cell repertoires and HIV-1 epitope variants (dated by TCRdb to the early 2020s). Preparation of the library involved the immunoSEQ multiplex PCR assay. The table comes from immuneACCESS by way of TCRdb, which keeps in-frame sequences with V and J called. Part of the clones is missing from these tables; in studies checked, under half for an unresolved V gene and the rest for unknown reasons. The sample includes some 5,100 clones, with more than 65% observed a single time. The ten largest clones take up 40% of the sample. For these receptors, no antigen is known. Sequencing was performed on cultured CD8+ T cells derived from PBMCs. The receptor set was obtained from a male donor with HIV.

This chain uses TRBV28 with TRBJ2-7; D assignment may be TRBD1 or TRBD2 (6 bases each). The CDR3 runs 17 residues. Germline V CDR1 and CDR2: MDHEN, SYDVKM. Trimming took 7 bases from V and 5 from J, leaving 27 bases between them. The CDR3 reads CASKSSLWRGSFDEQYF. CDR3 coding DNA: TGTGCCAGCAAGAGCAGCTTGTGGAGGGGGAGTTTCGACGAGCAGTACTTC. The variable domain in full, completed from reference TRBV28 and TRBJ2-7, reads DVKVTQSSRYLVKRTGEKVFLECVQDMDHENMFWYRQDPGLGLRLIYFSYDVKMKEKGDIPEGYSVSREKKERFSLILESASTNQTSMYLCASKSSLWRGSFDEQYFGPGTRLTVT.

This clone was found a few times. V usage is TRBV11-1 and J usage is TRBJ2-7; TRBD2 matches 13 bases. This CDR3 has 18 amino acids. With V trimmed by 6 bases and J by 6 bases, 17 bases remained unmatched. Per the germline V gene, CDR1 is SGHAT and CDR2 is FQDESV (reference sequence). CDR3 nucleotides: TGTGCCAGCAGTCTCACATCGACTAGCGGGGGGCCTTCTGGCGAGCAGTACTTC. The encoded protein is CASSLTSTSGGPSGEQYF.

This sequence joins TRBV7-2 and TRBJ2-5; TRBD1 matches at 11 bases. The CDR3 spans 16 residues. Germline trimming cut 4 bases from V and 4 bases from J; bases unmatched to any gene: 8. Per the germline V gene, CDR1 is SGHTA and CDR2 is FQGNSA. The CDR3 region has the DNA TGTGCCAGCAGCTCCTGGACAGGGGGCGTCGGAGAGACCCAGTACTTC. Amino acid sequence: CASSSWTGGVGETQYF.

The chain carries TRBV6-6 and TRBJ2-7, with D perhaps matching TRBD1 or TRBD2 (5 bases each). The germline CDR1 and CDR2 sequences are MNHNY and SVGAGI (reference sequence). The CDR3 consists of 14 residues. Trimming cost V 6 bases and J 2 bases, with 14 bases left between them. In nucleotides, the CDR3 is TGTGCCAGCAGCCCCGGGGCGATTACCTACGAGCAGTACTTC. Protein: CASSPGAITYEQYF.

The rearrangement uses TRBV6-4 and TRBJ2-2; a possible D gene is TRBD2 (6 bases). Germline CDR1 and CDR2: MRHNA and SNTAGT. This CDR3 has 13 amino acids. Trimming took off 6 bases at V and 4 bases at J, with 9 bases between the two ends. The CDR3 loop reads CASRLGGTGELFF. The CDR3 nucleotides are TGTGCCAGCAGGCTCGGGGGCACCGGGGAGCTGTTTTTT.

Only a few counts were recorded for this clone. The rearrangement uses TRBV27 and TRBJ1-1; no firm D call. Germline CDR1 and CDR2: MNHEY and SMNVEV (reference sequence). The CDR3 has 13 amino acids. V lost 2 bases, J lost 1 base, and 5 bases lay in between. DNA of the CDR3: TGTGCCAGCAGTTTAGGGCCGAACACTGAAGCTTTCTTT. Its protein product is CASSLGPNTEAFF.